Sequencing of this TCR beta chain was carried out in a study of T cell responses to AZD1222 COVID-19 vaccine. Pooling of second doses given at about 4 or about 12 weeks was done. TCRdb's copy holds only in-frame clones and misses some; the assay was immunoSEQ multiplex PCR. The table includes 140,000 or so clones, about 88% detected once. Germline CDR1 and CDR2: MNHEY and SVGAGI. The CDR3 loop spans 13 amino acids. The V end lost 8 bases, the J end lost 4 bases, and 11 bases lay between the germline ends. A word on this clone: Its antigen remains unidentified.

Study-level points and caveats: A mostly white British donor set with more females was recruited, and clonal diversity was possibly underestimated. Baseline antibody screening turned up just a handful of seropositive AZD1222 recipients. In the spike-specific TCR repertoire, nearly half reportedly target unmutated variant regions.

The V and J genes are TRBV6-5 and TRBJ2-2; the D call may be TRBD1 or TRBD2 (5 bases each). The TCR originated in an adult who received the AZD1222 COVID-19 vaccine. Sequenced here: peripheral blood, sampled 28 days after the second AZD1222 dose. In DNA, the CDR3 is TGTGCCAGCCAGGGTGAGGGCACCGGGGAGCTGTTTTTT. It yields the protein CASQGEGTGELFF.